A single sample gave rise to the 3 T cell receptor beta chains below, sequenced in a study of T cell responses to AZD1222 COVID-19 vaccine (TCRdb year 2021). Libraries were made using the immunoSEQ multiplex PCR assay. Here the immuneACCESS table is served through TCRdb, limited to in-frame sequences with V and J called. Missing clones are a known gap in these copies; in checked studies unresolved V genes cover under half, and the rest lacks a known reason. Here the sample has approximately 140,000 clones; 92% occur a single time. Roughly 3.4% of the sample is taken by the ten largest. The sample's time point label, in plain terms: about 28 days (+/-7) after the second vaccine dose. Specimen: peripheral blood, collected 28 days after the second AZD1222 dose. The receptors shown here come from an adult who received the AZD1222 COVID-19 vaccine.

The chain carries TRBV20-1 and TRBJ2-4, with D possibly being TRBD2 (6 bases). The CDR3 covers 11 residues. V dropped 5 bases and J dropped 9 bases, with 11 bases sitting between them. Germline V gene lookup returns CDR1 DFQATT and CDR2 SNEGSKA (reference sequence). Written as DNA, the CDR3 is TGCAGTGCTGGCTTCGGGGGCATTCAGTACTTC. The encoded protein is CSAGFGGIQYF.

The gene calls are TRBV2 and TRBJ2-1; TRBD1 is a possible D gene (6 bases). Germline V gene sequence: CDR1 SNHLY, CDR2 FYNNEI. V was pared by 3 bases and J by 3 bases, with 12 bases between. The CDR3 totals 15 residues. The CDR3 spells CASSEDSSSYNEQFF. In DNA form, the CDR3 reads TGTGCCAGCAGTGAGGACAGTTCTAGCTACAATGAGCAGTTCTTC.

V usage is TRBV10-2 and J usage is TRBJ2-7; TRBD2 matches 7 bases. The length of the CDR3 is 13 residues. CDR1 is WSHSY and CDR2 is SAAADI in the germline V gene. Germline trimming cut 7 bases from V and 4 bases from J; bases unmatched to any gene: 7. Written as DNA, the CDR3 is TGCGCCAGCACCTCGGCGGGGGTTTACGAGCAGTACTTC. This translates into CASTSAGVYEQYF.